This TCR beta chain is drawn from a study of blood T cell repertoires in COVID-19. About the study: Samples representing acute and convalescent COVID-19 were sourced from the United States, Italy and Spain. T cells, B-cell-depleted T cells, or PBMCs provided the cDNA or gDNA that served as material.

Methods used by the authors: The authors estimated nucleated cell counts from reference gene primer amplification. The table came from immunoSEQ multiplex PCR; TCRdb's copy has only in-frame clones and leaves some out. That table is the source of V, J and clone size, and D and trimming were worked out from the DNA. This sample yields some 88,000 clones, of which more than 75% are seen a single time; about a quarter belongs to the top ten. CDR1 LGHDT and CDR2 YNNKEL come from the germline V gene (reference sequence). The CDR3 is 15 residues long. V was cut by 2 bases and J by 3 bases, with 8 bases left in between.

The TCR originated in a human donor in a cohort sampled during active COVID-19. The specimen was peripheral blood. The chain has TRBV3-1 (or the pseudogene TRBV3-2) and TRBJ2-6, with D possibly TRBD1 on 5 matching bases. CDR3 loop: CASSQRGNGANVLTF. CDR3 in DNA: TGTGCCAGCAGCCAAAGGGGCAATGGGGCCAACGTCCTGACTTTC.